The 20 T cell receptor beta chains presented below share a single source sample, sequenced in a study of tumor-infiltrating lymphocytes in localized non-small cell lung cancer. Data came from immunoSEQ multiplex PCR; TCRdb stores just in-frame clones and leaves some out. The top ten hold about 9% of the sample, which has 7,000 or so clones, 74% seen once. Source material: uninvolved lung tissue not adjacent to the tumor. The receptors originated from a human donor with non-small cell lung cancer.

This sequence joins TRBV4-2 and TRBJ2-7, with D perhaps assigned TRBD1 or TRBD2 (5 bases each). The length of the CDR3 is 15 residues. Trimming left V 1 base short and J 5 bases short, with 15 bases between. In germline, CDR1 is LGHNA, CDR2 YNFKEQ. As DNA, the CDR3 is TGTGCCAGCAGCCAAGGAGGGACCCCGGTTCACGAGCAGTACTTC. It yields the protein CASSQGGTPVHEQYF.

This clone was observed once. The rearrangement uses TRBV27 and TRBJ2-1, with 13 bases fitting TRBD2. This CDR3 contains 19 residues. Germline V gene sequence: CDR1 MNHEY, CDR2 SMNVEV (reference sequence). Trimming at V came to 5 bases and at J to 5 bases, leaving 15 bases not matched to a gene. For the CDR3, the DNA is TGTGCCAGCAGTCCCTTTCCTAGACTAGCGGGAGGATCCCACAATGAGCAGTTCTTC. The encoded protein is CASSPFPRLAGGSHNEQFF.

The chain uses TRBV7-2 and TRBJ1-2; 8 bases map to TRBD1. The CDR3 sequence is 17 residues long. The germline V gene has CDR1 SGHTA and CDR2 FQGNSA. Trimming removed 0 bases from V and 5 bases from J; junction bases left unmatched: 11. The CDR3 here is CASSLAPGTGNTYGYTF. DNA for the CDR3: TGTGCCAGCAGCTTAGCTCCTGGGACAGGAAACACTTATGGCTACACCTTC.

This chain joins TRBV14 and TRBJ2-3; 7 nucleotides agree with TRBD2. The CDR3 extends over 16 amino acids. J gave up 1 base and V 1 base, and 5 bases lay outside the gene matches. Germline CDR1 SGHDN, CDR2 FVKESK. The CDR3 here is CASSQVKGGGTDTQYF. CDR3 DNA sequence: TGTGCCAGCAGCCAAGTAAAGGGAGGGGGCACAGATACGCAGTATTTT.

This chain connects TRBV4-3 to TRBJ2-2, with 7 bases that match TRBD2. There are 18 residues in the CDR3. Germline-derived CDR1 and CDR2 are LGHNA and YSLEER. V trimming: 4 bases; J trimming: 6 bases; junction bases outside the gene matches: 17. This chain's CDR3 is CASSPSPRERDGSGELFF. Written as DNA, the CDR3 is TGCGCCAGCAGCCCCAGTCCGCGCGAGCGGGATGGGTCCGGGGAGCTGTTTTTT.

The chain is built from TRBV6-6 and TRBJ2-7, with 7 bases identical to TRBD2. The CDR3 is made up of 13 amino acids. Germline lookup yields CDR1 MNHNY and CDR2 SVGAGI (reference sequence). Trimming took 10 bases from V and 3 from J; bases not matched to a gene: 9. CDR3 sequence (DNA): TGTGCCACTTCCAAACAGCGGGACTACGAGCAGTACTTC. It translates to CATSKQRDYEQYF.

CDR3 residues: CASSDKDRGVTDTQYF. The CDR3 coding sequence is TGTGCCAGCAGTGACAAAGACAGGGGGGTCACAGATACGCAGTATTTT. The rearrangement uses TRBV6-4 and TRBJ2-3, with TRBD1 matching 9 bases. Trimming removed 2 bases from V and 2 bases from J; junction bases left unmatched: 5. The CDR3 is 16 residues long. CDR1 and CDR2 (germline): MRHNA, SNTAGT.

The DNA for the CDR3 is TGTGCCAGCAGTGAGGGAGCGAACACCGGGGAGCTGTTTTTT. It encodes CASSEGANTGELFF. J is TRBJ2-2 and V is TRBV6-4, with D perhaps TRBD2 (5 bases). The germline V gene has CDR1 MRHNA and CDR2 SNTAGT. Trimming took 3 bases from V and 0 from J, leaving 5 bases between them. CDR3 length: 14 amino acids.

V is TRBV5-8 and J is TRBJ1-1; 11 positions agree with TRBD1. This CDR3 region has 15 residues. Germline CDR1 is SGHTS and CDR2 is YDEGEE. Trimming took 3 bases from V and 4 from J; bases not matched to a gene: 5. The CDR3 is CASSWVGTGGTEAFF. In DNA, the CDR3 is TGTGCCAGCAGCTGGGTCGGGACAGGGGGCACTGAAGCTTTCTTT.

The rearrangement uses TRBV7-8 and TRBJ1-1; D call uncertain. The CDR3 spans 15 residues. The V end lost 5 bases, the J end lost 6 bases, and 19 bases lay between the germline ends. The germline gives CDR1 SGHVS, CDR2 FQNEAQ. The CDR3 DNA reads as TGTGCCAGCAGCGACTTAGTTTCCGTCTGGGCTGAAGCTTTCTTT. Encoded protein: CASSDLVSVWAEAFF.

This chain joins TRBV7-3 and TRBJ2-7, with D tentatively TRBD1 (5 bases). The CDR3 contains 13 residues. With 1 base removed from V and 5 bases from J, the gap between germline ends came to 9 bases. Germline CDR1 is SGHTA and CDR2 is FQGTGA. This chain's CDR3 is CASSLSLGHEQYF. The CDR3, as DNA: TGTGCCAGCAGCTTAAGTCTGGGGCACGAGCAGTACTTC.

J is TRBJ1-1 and V is TRBV30, with D possibly matching TRBD1 (5 bases). The germline V gene encodes CDR1 GTSNPN and CDR2 SVGIG (reference sequence). Trimming removed 0 bases at V and 8 bases at J, with 16 bases between. This CDR3 is built from 14 residues. CDR3 sequence: CAWSVWGTGTEAFF. In DNA, the CDR3 is TGTGCCTGGAGTGTATGGGGGACGGGAACCGAAGCTTTCTTT.

The CDR3: CASSEGLSSYEQYF. CDR3 nucleotides: TGTGCCAGCAGTGAAGGGTTAAGCTCCTACGAGCAGTACTTC. The chain couples TRBV2 to TRBJ2-7; no reliable D call. Germline CDR1 is SNHLY and CDR2 is FYNNEI. The CDR3 contains 14 residues. Trimming took 1 base from V and 0 from J, leaving 7 bases between them.

V is TRBV5-6 and J is TRBJ2-1, with D tentatively TRBD2 (6 bases). Trimming took off 1 base at V and 4 bases at J, with 15 bases between the two ends. From germline, CDR1 is SGHDT and CDR2 YYEEEE. This CDR3 comprises 16 residues. CDR3 amino acids: CASSLWRGFLYNEQFF. As DNA, the CDR3 is TGTGCCAGCAGCTTGTGGAGGGGCTTTCTTTACAATGAGCAGTTCTTC.

V and J are TRBV7-2 and TRBJ2-7, with 10 positions matching TRBD1. CDR3 length: 15 residues. The V and J ends lost 1 base and 9 bases, in that order; junction bases with no gene match: 9. CDR1 is SGHTA, CDR2 FQGNSA, per germline. The CDR3 bases are TGTGCCAGCAGCTTAGAGGGGACAGGGGTTTTCGCGCAGTACTTC. As protein: CASSLEGTGVFAQYF.

The chain links TRBV10-3 to TRBJ2-7; 8 bases match TRBD1. This CDR3 is 14 amino acids long. CDR1 and CDR2 (germline): ENHRY, SYGVKD. V lost 6 bases to trimming and J lost 3 bases; unmatched junction nucleotides: 7. CDR3 DNA: TGTGCCATCAGCCCGGGACAGGCTGGCTACGAGCAGTACTTC. The encoded protein is CAISPGQAGYEQYF.

The J gene is TRBJ1-2, the V gene TRBV7-9; D gene uncertain. The CDR3 totals 12 residues. From germline, CDR1 is SEHNR and CDR2 FQNEAQ (reference sequence). Trimming shortened V by 2 bases and J by 6 bases, and 7 bases separated the two germline ends. The CDR3 region has the DNA TGTGCCAGCAGCTTATCTCGGGATGGCTACACCTTC. Amino acids: CASSLSRDGYTF.

This chain uses TRBV14 with TRBJ2-5; TRBD2 aligns across 10 bases. J gave up 5 bases and V 2 bases, and 5 bases lay outside the gene matches. The CDR3 totals 15 residues. Germline-derived CDR1 and CDR2 are SGHDN and FVKESK. CDR3 coding DNA: TGTGCCAGCAGCCAACTAGGGACTAGCGTGGAGACCCAGTACTTC. It is translated as CASSQLGTSVETQYF.

The chain recombines TRBV29-1 with TRBJ2-7; TRBD2 agrees at 10 bases. Germline CDR1 reads SQVTM; CDR2 reads ANQGSEA. The CDR3 contains 15 residues. Losses at the gene ends were 1 base for V and 2 bases for J; bases not matched to a gene: 5. The CDR3 DNA is TGCAGCGTTGAAGTGACTAGCGGGCCTCCCTACGAGCAGTACTTC. Translation gives CSVEVTSGPPYEQYF.

The V and J genes are TRBV7-9 and TRBJ2-7, with D tentatively TRBD1 (6 bases). With 5 bases removed from V and 3 bases from J, the gap between germline ends came to 11 bases. The length of the CDR3 is 13 residues. Germline CDR1 reads SEHNR; CDR2 reads FQNEAQ (reference sequence). The CDR3 is CASSPQGFYEQYF. The CDR3 nucleotides read TGTGCCAGCAGCCCACAGGGTTTCTACGAGCAGTACTTC.